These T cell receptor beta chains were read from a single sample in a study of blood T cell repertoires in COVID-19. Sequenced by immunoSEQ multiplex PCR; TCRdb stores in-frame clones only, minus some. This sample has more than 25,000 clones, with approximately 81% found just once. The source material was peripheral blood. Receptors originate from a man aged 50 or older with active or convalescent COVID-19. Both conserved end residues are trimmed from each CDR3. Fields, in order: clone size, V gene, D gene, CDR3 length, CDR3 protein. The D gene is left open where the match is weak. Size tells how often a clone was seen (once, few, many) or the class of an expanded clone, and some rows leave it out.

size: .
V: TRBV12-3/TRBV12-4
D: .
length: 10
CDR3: ASSLVGTRAF

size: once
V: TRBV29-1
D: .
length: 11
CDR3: SVELPGGGPLH

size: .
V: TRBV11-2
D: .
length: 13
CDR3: ASSASPKTTGELF

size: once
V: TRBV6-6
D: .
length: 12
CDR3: ASSYSGAGTEAF

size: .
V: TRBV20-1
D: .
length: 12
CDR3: SASAQGNNYEQY

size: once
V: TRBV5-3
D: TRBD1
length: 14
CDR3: ARSGDRVRGTDTQY

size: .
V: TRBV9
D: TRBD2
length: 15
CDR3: ASSASGGYVSTDTQY

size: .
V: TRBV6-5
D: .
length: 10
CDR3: ASFQGDQPQH

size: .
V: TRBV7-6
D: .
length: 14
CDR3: ASSLLDIFSGNTIY

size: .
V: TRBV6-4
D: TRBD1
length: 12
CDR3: ASSEDRDNSPLH

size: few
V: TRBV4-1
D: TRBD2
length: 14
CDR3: ASSQVLAGSGGELF

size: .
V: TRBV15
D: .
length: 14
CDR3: ATSRGRAPTNNEQF

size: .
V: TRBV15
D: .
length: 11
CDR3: ATSRDQTGELF

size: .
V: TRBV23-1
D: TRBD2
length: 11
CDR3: ARSRGGHNEQF

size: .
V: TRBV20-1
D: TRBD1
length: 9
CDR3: SATGQGGYT

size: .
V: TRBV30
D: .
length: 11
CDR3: AWTRGMNTEAF

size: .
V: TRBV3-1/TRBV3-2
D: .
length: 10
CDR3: ASSHGGDTQY

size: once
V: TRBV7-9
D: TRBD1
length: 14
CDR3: ASSPPGTGGNQPQH

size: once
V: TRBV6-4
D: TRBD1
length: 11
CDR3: ASSDTGGYEQF

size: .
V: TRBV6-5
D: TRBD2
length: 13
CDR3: ASRLAGGGADTQY

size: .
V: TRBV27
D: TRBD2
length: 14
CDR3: ASSQPRLAGIGELF

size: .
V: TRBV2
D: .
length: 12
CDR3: ASMEDSMNTEAF

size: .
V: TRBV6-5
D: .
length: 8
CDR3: ATHYNEQF

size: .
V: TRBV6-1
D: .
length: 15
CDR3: ASSGAPPGLGNQPQH

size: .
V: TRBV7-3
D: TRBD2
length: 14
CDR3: ASSFSSGRVGGELF

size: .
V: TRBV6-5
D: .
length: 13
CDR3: ASSPGPYYTGELF

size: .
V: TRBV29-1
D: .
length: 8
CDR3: SVDQPGQY

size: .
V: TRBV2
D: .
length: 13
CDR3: ASSEVGARGTEAF

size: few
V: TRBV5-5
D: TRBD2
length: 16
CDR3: ASSPKAGLAGHTDTQY

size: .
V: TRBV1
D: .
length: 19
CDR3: TSSRYSEVSGTTTSTDTQY

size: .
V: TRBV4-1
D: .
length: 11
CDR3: ASSHPGSGIWV

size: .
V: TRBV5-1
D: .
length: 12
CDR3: ASSLGREGQPQH

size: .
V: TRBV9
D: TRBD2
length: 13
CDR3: ASSGLAGGLETQY

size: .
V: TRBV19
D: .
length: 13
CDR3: ASSITEDVYNEQF

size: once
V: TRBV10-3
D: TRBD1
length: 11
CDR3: AISYGQGGEAF

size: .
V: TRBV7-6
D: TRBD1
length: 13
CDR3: ASSQGQGGFSEQF

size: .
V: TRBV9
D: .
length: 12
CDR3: ASSVEMGLQPQH

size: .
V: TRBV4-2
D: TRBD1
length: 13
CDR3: ASSQDGRQGQPQH

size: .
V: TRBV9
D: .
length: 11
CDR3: ASSPVPPGTQY

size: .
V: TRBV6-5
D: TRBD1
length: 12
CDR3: ATRPTGGNEKLF

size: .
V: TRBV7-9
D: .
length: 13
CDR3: ASSPVRGGEETQY

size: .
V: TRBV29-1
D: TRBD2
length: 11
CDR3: SVPAGGSYEQY

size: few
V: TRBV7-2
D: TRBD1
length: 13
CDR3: ASSSDRASYNEQF

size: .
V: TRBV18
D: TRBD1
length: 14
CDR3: ASSPGQLLGTGELF

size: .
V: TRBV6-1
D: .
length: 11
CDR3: ASSDRVAGELF